One T cell receptor (beta chain) is described in this entry. Its antigen is unidentified. A single record per CDR3 protein comes from TCRdb applying MiXCR to the 5' RACE reads. Of some 670,000 distinct CDR3 sequences in the sample, more than 9% were seen once. The data were taken from a study of T cells after yellow fever vaccination. Study outcomes and limitations: From the bulk population, abundant clonotypes could contaminate and appear within FACS-sorted repertoires.

With 5 bases clipped from V and 4 bases from J, the junction kept 6 bases outside the gene matches. Germline assignment: CDR1 DFQATT and CDR2 SNEGSKA (reference sequence). This CDR3 region has 16 residues. The chain has TRBV20-1 and TRBJ2-2; 14 bases map to TRBD2. The starting material was PBMCs, obtained on the day of the yellow fever booster vaccination. The TCR sequence derives from a man younger than 40 who received the YFV17D yellow fever vaccine. The CDR3 DNA reads TGCAGTGCTGATACGGGACTAGCGGGAGTCACCGGGGAGCTGTTTTTT. It is translated as CSADTGLAGVTGELFF.